These 27 T cell receptor beta chains were sequenced from one sample in a study of post-analysis software for immune sequencing data (dated by TCRdb to between 2015 and 2016). Library prep was done by PCR. For sequencing, an Illumina HiSeq 2500 was employed. To reduce PCR and sequencing biases, unique molecular identifiers were incorporated into the TCR beta cDNA libraries. The public reads were quality trimmed at Q25 with fastp and then assembled into clones with MiXCR by TCRdb, keeping productive beta chains. Entries that share a CDR3 protein sequence are merged under the most common genes and DNA. For this sample there are about 820,000 distinct CDR3 sequences; around 50% appear just once. The ten largest clonotypes hold roughly 4.4% of the sample. The study at large found these results: Roughly 5 TRBV segments, including TRBV5-6, TRBV5-1 and TRBV20-1, were significantly more frequent in patients than controls.

For these receptors, no antigen is known. Material: blood. All receptors come from a girl aged 5-17 years with multiple sclerosis.

This clonotype appeared a few times. The chain carries TRBV20-1 and TRBJ1-6; TRBD1 aligns across 7 bases. The V gene's germline CDR1 is DFQATT and CDR2 SNEGSKA (reference sequence). The trim removed 7 bases at V and 8 bases at J, leaving 8 bases unmatched. This CDR3 is 13 amino acids long. This CDR3 is CSGTTGTDSPLHF. The CDR3 region has the DNA TGCAGTGGCACGACAGGGACGGATTCACCCCTCCACTTT.

The chain combines TRBV5-6 with TRBJ2-7; a possible D gene is TRBD2 (6 bases). The J call is uncertain, as TRBJ2-5 better fits the DNA end. This CDR3 contains 16 residues. Germline lookup yields CDR1 SGHDT and CDR2 YYEEEE. CDR3 protein: CASSGPRDLKQETQYF. For the CDR3, the DNA is TGTGCCAGCAGCGGGCCTCGGGACTTAAAACAAGAGACCCAGTACTTC.

V gene TRBV29-1 combines with J gene TRBJ2-1, with 8 bases matching TRBD2. J gave up 3 bases and V 2 bases, and 9 bases lay outside the gene matches. There are 16 residues in the CDR3. Germline V gene data show CDR1 as SQVTM and CDR2 as ANQGSEA. The CDR3 sequence is CSVESPRGLGYNEQFF. CDR3 bases: TGCAGCGTTGAAAGTCCAAGGGGACTAGGCTACAATGAGCAGTTCTTC.

The chain combines TRBV15 with TRBJ2-1; 8 nucleotides align to TRBD2. V gave up 4 bases and J gave up 6 bases; unmatched junction bases: 11. The germline CDR1 and CDR2 sequences are LNHNV and YYDKDF (reference sequence). The CDR3 has 16 residues. The CDR3 nucleotides read TGTGCCACCAGCATTCCGGGACTAGAGTACTCCAATGAGCAGTTCTTC. Translating gives CATSIPGLEYSNEQFF.

The rearrangement joins TRBV7-2 to TRBJ2-4, with TRBD1 matching over 7 bases. V shed 4 bases, J shed 0 bases, and the junction held 3 bases outside the gene matches. CDR1 and CDR2 (germline): SGHTA, FQGNSA. The CDR3 length is 15 residues. In DNA form, the CDR3 reads TGTGCCAGCAGCTGGGGGACAGTAGCCAAAAACATTCAGTACTTC. It specifies CASSWGTVAKNIQYF.

The rearrangement uses TRBV7-6 and TRBJ2-6, with 9 positions matching TRBD1. The germline V gene has CDR1 SGHVS and CDR2 FNYEAQ. V was pared by 5 bases and J by 0 bases, with 2 bases of the junction left unmatched. CDR3 size: 16 residues. The CDR3 nucleotides read TGTGCCAGCAGCCCGACAGGGGGCTCTGGGGCCAACGTCCTGACTTTC. This sequence encodes CASSPTGGSGANVLTF.

The rearrangement links TRBV20-1 to TRBJ2-3; D may be TRBD2 (6 bases). The germline V gene encodes CDR1 DFQATT and CDR2 SNEGSKA (reference sequence). The V and J ends lost 3 bases and 4 bases respectively, with 11 bases between them. The CDR3 is 13 residues long. The CDR3 coding sequence is TGCAGTGCTAGCGGGACTGCATCAGATACGCAGTATTTT. Translating it yields CSASGTASDTQYF.

This clonotype showed up just a few times. The chain has TRBV29-1 and TRBJ2-5, with TRBD1 matching over 7 bases. The CDR3 spans 18 residues. Germline V CDR1 and CDR2: SQVTM, ANQGSEA. V trimming: 7 bases; J trimming: 4 bases; junction bases outside the gene matches: 24. The CDR3 is CSAGAPTGFLFLGETQYF. The CDR3 DNA reads TGCAGCGCTGGGGCGCCGACAGGGTTTTTGTTCCTGGGAGAGACCCAGTACTTC.

The rearrangement joins TRBV7-2 to TRBJ1-2; no clear D. The V end lost 4 bases, the J end lost 4 bases, and 10 bases lay between the germline ends. CDR3 length equals 13 residues. Germline assignment: CDR1 SGHTA and CDR2 FQGNSA. The chain's CDR3 is CASSSAPSYGYTF. Here the CDR3 DNA reads TGTGCCAGCAGCTCTGCCCCCTCCTATGGCTACACCTTC.

This clonotype was observed a few times. The J gene is TRBJ2-5, the V gene TRBV12-3 or TRBV12-4; 8 positions agree with TRBD1. V trimming: 5 bases; J trimming: 5 bases; junction bases outside the gene matches: 7. The CDR3 has 14 amino acids. The DNA of the CDR3 is TGTGCCAGCAGTCCGGACAGGGCCCACGAGACCCAGTACTTC. This gives the protein CASSPDRAHETQYF.

With regard to this clonotype: Because it lacks the conserved phenylalanine or tryptophan at the end, this CDR3 is likely a read error. The chain has TRBV5-1 and TRBJ2-5; D is perhaps TRBD1 (6 bases). Between the trimmed V and J ends, which lost 4 bases and 4 bases, there was a span of 17 bases. This CDR3 comprises 15 residues. Germline loops: CDR1 SGHRS, CDR2 YFSETQ. The CDR3 spells CASSRTGQPAETQYS. CDR3 in DNA: TGCGCCAGCAGCAGAACAGGGCAACCAGCAGAGACCCAGTACTCC.

The J gene is TRBJ1-1, the V gene TRBV5-1, with D unresolved. The CDR3 contains 14 residues. Per the germline V gene, CDR1 is SGHRS and CDR2 is YFSETQ. V lost 5 bases and J lost 1, with 12 bases in between. As DNA, the CDR3 is TGCGCCAGCAGAATGGACGATCCGAACACTGAAGCTTTCTTT. Translated, it gives CASRMDDPNTEAFF.

The rearrangement joins TRBV3-1 to TRBJ1-5, with TRBD1 matching 8 bases. This CDR3 contains 17 residues. The germline CDR1 and CDR2 sequences are LGHDT and YNNKEL (reference sequence). Germline trimming cut 3 bases from V and 3 bases from J; bases unmatched to any gene: 10. The CDR3 region is CASSHSSGTGYNQPQHF. In nucleotides, the CDR3 is TGTGCCAGCAGCCACTCTTCCGGGACAGGTTACAATCAGCCCCAGCATTTT.

CDR3 residues: CASSGSGTTEQFF. The CDR3 DNA follows: TGTGCCAGCAGTGGCAGCGGGACCACGGAGCAGTTCTTC. The chain links TRBV6-5 to TRBJ2-1; 7 bases fit TRBD2. Trimming cost V 5 bases and J 10 bases; bases outside gene matches: 8. The germline V gene encodes CDR1 MNHEY and CDR2 SVGAGI. This CDR3 has 13 amino acids.

Regarding this clonotype: One end of the junction fails to match germline, which may point to a read error. The chain has TRBV10-3 and TRBJ2-7; the match to TRBD2 covers 7 bases. This CDR3 has 15 amino acids. CDR1 and CDR2 (germline): ENHRY, SYGVKD. The CDR3 region has the DNA TGTGCCATCAGTGCTGGCGGGAGTGGAAGGTACGAACAGTACTTC. This encodes CAISAGGSGRYEQYF.

This clonotype was detected a few times. The chain uses TRBV20-1 and TRBJ2-1, with D possibly TRBD2 on 5 matching bases. Trimming took off 3 bases at V and 4 bases at J, with 10 bases between the two ends. The CDR3 extends over 13 amino acids. Per the germline V gene, CDR1 is DFQATT and CDR2 is SNEGSKA (reference sequence). As DNA, the CDR3 is TGCAGTGCTAGCCCCCGGGGATACAATGAGCAGTTCTTC. This sequence encodes CSASPRGYNEQFF.

V is TRBV5-1 and J is TRBJ2-7, with D possibly being TRBD1 (6 bases). CDR3 length equals 14 residues. Germline CDR1 reads SGHRS; CDR2 reads YFSETQ. Trimming stripped 1 base from V and 0 bases from J, with 8 bases between. CDR3 loop: CASSLPDSSYEQYF. CDR3 sequence (DNA): TGCGCCAGCAGCTTGCCGGACAGCTCCTACGAGCAGTACTTC.

This clonotype showed up just a few times. The chain is built from TRBV9 and TRBJ2-5; D is uncertain. Trimming shortened V by 0 bases and J by 5 bases, and 8 bases separated the two germline ends. The CDR3 totals 13 residues. In germline, CDR1 is SGDLS, CDR2 YYNGEE. CDR3 nucleotides: TGTGCCAGCAGCGTAGGTATGGGGGAGACCCAGTACTTC. It specifies CASSVGMGETQYF.

The chain couples TRBV5-1 to TRBJ2-7, with 14 bases identical to TRBD2. Germline values: CDR1 SGHRS, CDR2 YFSETQ. The CDR3 sequence is 15 residues long. The trim removed 4 bases at V and 6 bases at J, leaving 6 bases unmatched. CDR3 bases: TGCGCCAGCAGCGCGGGACTAGCGGGAGTCAGCGAGCAGTACTTC. Protein: CASSAGLAGVSEQYF.

The CDR3 loop reads CASSLQEPAGGETQYF. In DNA, the CDR3 is TGTGCCAGCAGCTTACAGGAGCCAGCGGGGGGGGAGACCCAGTACTTC. The J gene is TRBJ2-5, the V gene TRBV7-6; 10 nucleotides line up with TRBD2. CDR1 and CDR2 (germline): SGHVS, FNYEAQ. The CDR3 consists of 16 residues. The V segment lost 2 bases and the J segment 5 bases; nucleotides outside the gene matches: 8.

This chain links TRBV10-2 with TRBJ2-1, with 8 positions matching TRBD2. Per germline, CDR1 WSHSY and CDR2 SAAADI. CDR3 length: 18 amino acids. V lost 7 bases to trimming and J lost 4 bases; unmatched junction nucleotides: 18. CDR3 residues: CASTSRGPAGAGYNEQFF. CDR3 DNA sequence: TGCGCCAGCACCTCCCGCGGCCCAGCGGGAGCGGGTTACAATGAGCAGTTCTTC.

This clonotype was recorded a few times. The chain links TRBV4-1 to TRBJ1-2; no clear D. The CDR3 is made up of 15 amino acids. V lost 0 bases and J lost 3, with 11 bases in between. Germline V lookup: CDR1 MGHRA, CDR2 YSYEKL. CDR3 nucleotides: TGCGCCAGCAGCCAAGATCCAGGCGGGGACTATGGCTACACCTTC. Protein: CASSQDPGGDYGYTF.

This chain uses TRBV4-1 with TRBJ1-2; unclear D gene. The V gene lost 1 base and the J gene lost 4 bases, with 16 bases spanning the gap. Per germline, CDR1 MGHRA and CDR2 YSYEKL. The CDR3 is 16 residues long. CDR3 nucleotides: TGCGCCAGCAGCCAAGCGGGAGGGTCTGTAGGCTATGGCTACACCTTC. It encodes CASSQAGGSVGYGYTF.

The chain is built from TRBV20-1 and TRBJ2-7, with 8 bases lining up with TRBD1. Looked up from germline, CDR1 is DFQATT and CDR2 is SNEGSKA (reference sequence). The CDR3 contains 12 residues. The V segment lost 6 bases and the J segment 5 bases; nucleotides outside the gene matches: 6. The CDR3 nucleotides are TGCAGTGCCCCGGACAGGGACCACGAGCAGTACTTC. It encodes CSAPDRDHEQYF.

The V gene is TRBV5-1, the J gene TRBJ2-3, with TRBD2 matching over 8 bases. The germline gives CDR1 SGHRS, CDR2 YFSETQ. The trim removed 0 bases at V and 1 base at J, leaving 1 base unmatched. CDR3 length: 15 residues. CDR3 sequence (DNA): TGCGCCAGCAGCTTGGGACTAGCGCGCACAGATACGCAGTATTTT. It encodes CASSLGLARTDTQYF.

The chain combines TRBV9 with TRBJ1-2; 10 bases fit TRBD1. This CDR3 is built from 16 residues. Germline-derived CDR1 and CDR2 are SGDLS and YYNGEE. J was trimmed by 3 bases and V by 4 bases; bases with no gene match: 9. CDR3 DNA: TGTGCCAGCAGCCTGGCGCGGGACAGGGGTGACTATGGCTACACCTTC. It codes for CASSLARDRGDYGYTF.

The chain is built from TRBV5-6 and TRBJ2-5; 10 nucleotides align to TRBD1. CDR1 and CDR2 from the germline V gene are SGHDT and YYEEEE. The V and J ends lost 4 bases and 5 bases, in that order; junction bases with no gene match: 14. CDR3 size: 17 residues. Here the CDR3 reads CASSPTPGTGAPETQYF. In DNA form, the CDR3 reads TGTGCCAGCAGCCCTACCCCCGGGACAGGGGCGCCGGAGACCCAGTACTTC.